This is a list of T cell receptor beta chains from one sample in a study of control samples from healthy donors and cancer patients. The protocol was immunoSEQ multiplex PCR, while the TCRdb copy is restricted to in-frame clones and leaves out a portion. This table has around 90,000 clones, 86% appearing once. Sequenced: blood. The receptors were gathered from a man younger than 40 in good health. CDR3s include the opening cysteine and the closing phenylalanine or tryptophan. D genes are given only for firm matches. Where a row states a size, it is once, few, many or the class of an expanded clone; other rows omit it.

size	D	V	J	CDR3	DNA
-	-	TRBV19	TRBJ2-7	CASSSWDGSSYEQYF	TGTGCCAGTAGTTCATGGGACGGTAGCTCCTACGAGCAGTACTTC
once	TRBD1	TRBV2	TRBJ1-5	CASSRDRGNLRPQHF	TGTGCCAGCAGTCGGGACAGGGGTAATTTGAGGCCCCAGCATTTT
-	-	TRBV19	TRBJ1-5	CASSIVDSNQPQHF	TGTGCCAGTAGTATCGTTGATAGCAATCAGCCCCAGCATTTT
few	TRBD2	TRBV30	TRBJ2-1	CASSSGGRYNEQFF	TGTGCCTCCTCTAGCGGGGGTAGGTACAATGAGCAGTTCTTC
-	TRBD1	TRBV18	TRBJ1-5	CASSRGGTSGSNQPQHF	TGTGCCAGCTCACGAGGGGGCACTTCGGGTAGCAATCAGCCCCAGCATTTT
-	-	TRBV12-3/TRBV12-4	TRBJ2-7	CASSLGRVYEQYF	TGTGCCAGCAGTTTGGGTAGGGTCTACGAGCAGTACTTC
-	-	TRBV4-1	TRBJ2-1	CASSQIHLGDQVEQFF	TGCGCCAGCAGCCAGATACACTTGGGGGATCAGGTTGAGCAGTTCTTC
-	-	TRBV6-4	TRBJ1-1	CASSDTSWNTEAFF	TGTGCCAGCAGTGACACCTCCTGGAACACTGAAGCTTTCTTT
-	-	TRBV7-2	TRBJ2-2	CASSTSQGGTGELFF	TGTGCCAGCAGCACTTCTCAGGGCGGCACCGGGGAGCTGTTTTTT
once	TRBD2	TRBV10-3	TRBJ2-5	CAIRLAGGGETQYF	TGTGCCATCAGGCTAGCGGGGGGGGGAGAGACCCAGTACTTC
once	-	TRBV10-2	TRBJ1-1	CASGELGAEAFF	TGCGCCAGCGGGGAACTTGGCGCTGAAGCTTTCTTT
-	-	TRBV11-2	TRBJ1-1	CATRGYGNTEAFF	TGTGCCACGCGGGGTTATGGGAACACTGAAGCTTTCTTT
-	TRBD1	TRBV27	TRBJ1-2	CASSSSGTDSYGYTF	TGTGCCAGCAGTTCCTCCGGGACAGACAGTTATGGCTACACCTTC
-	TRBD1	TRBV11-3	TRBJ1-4	CASSLLQGATNEKLFF	TGTGCCAGCAGCTTACTACAGGGGGCAACTAATGAAAAACTGTTTTTT
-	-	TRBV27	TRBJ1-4	CASSPQWTYTNEKLFF	TGTGCCAGCAGTCCGCAATGGACCTACACCAATGAAAAACTGTTTTTT
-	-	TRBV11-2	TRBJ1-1	CASSSEGGKNTEAFF	TGTGCCAGCAGCTCGGAGGGGGGAAAGAACACTGAAGCTTTCTTT
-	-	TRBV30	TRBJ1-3	CAWSGGGWNTIYF	TGTGCCTGGAGTGGAGGGGGATGGAACACCATATATTTT
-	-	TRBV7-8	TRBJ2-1	CASSLEDHPYNEQFF	TGTGCCAGCAGCTTAGAGGACCACCCATACAATGAGCAGTTCTTC
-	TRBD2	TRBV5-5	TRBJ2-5	CASSSRLAGDQETQYF	TGTGCCAGCAGCTCACGACTAGCGGGGGATCAAGAGACCCAGTACTTC
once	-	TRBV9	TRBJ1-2	CASSSQNYGYTF	TGTGCCAGCAGCTCTCAAAACTATGGCTACACCTTC
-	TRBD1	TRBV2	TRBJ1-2	CASRGQGASGYTF	TGTGCCAGCAGGGGACAGGGGGCGTCTGGCTACACCTTC
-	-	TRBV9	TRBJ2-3	CASRGRGTDTQYF	TGTGCCAGCAGGGGGCGTGGGACAGATACGCAGTATTTT
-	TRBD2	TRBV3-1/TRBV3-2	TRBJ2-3	CASSHVGTSGGARTDTQYF	TGTGCCAGCAGCCACGTAGGGACTAGCGGGGGGGCCCGCACAGATACGCAGTATTTT
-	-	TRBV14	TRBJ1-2	CASSQGQYGYTF	TGTGCCAGCAGCCAAGGACAATATGGCTACACCTTC
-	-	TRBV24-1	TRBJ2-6	CATSDTANSGANVLTF	TGTGCCACCAGTGATACGGCAAACTCTGGGGCCAACGTCCTGACTTTC
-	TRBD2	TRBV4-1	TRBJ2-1	CASNGGTASYNEQFF	TGCGCCAGCAACGGGGGGACTGCATCCTACAATGAGCAGTTCTTC
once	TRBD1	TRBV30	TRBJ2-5	CAWSAGSGGRQETQYF	TGTGCCTGGAGCGCTGGGTCAGGGGGACGTCAAGAGACCCAGTACTTC
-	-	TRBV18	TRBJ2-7	CASSQTTSYEQYF	TGTGCCAGCTCACAGACAACCTCCTACGAGCAGTACTTC
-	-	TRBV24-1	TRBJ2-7	CATSDPPDNRGEQYF	TGTGCCACCAGTGACCCCCCGGACAACCGGGGGGAGCAGTACTTC
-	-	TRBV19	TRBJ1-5	CASKGFGSWGNQPQHF	TGTGCCAGTAAAGGCTTTGGATCTTGGGGCAATCAGCCCCAGCATTTT
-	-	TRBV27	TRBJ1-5	CASSVRMGNQPQHF	TGTGCCAGCTCCGTCAGAATGGGCAATCAGCCCCAGCATTTT
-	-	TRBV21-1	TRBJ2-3	CASSKEDIRRGGTDTQYF	TGTGCCAGCAGCAAAGAAGACATCCGGCGGGGGGGCACAGATACGCAGTATTTT
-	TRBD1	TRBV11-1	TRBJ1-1	CASSLWTGVSTEAFF	TGTGCCAGCAGCCTATGGACAGGGGTGAGCACTGAAGCTTTCTTT
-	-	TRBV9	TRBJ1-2	CASSVDSSLNYGYTF	TGTGCCAGCAGCGTAGATTCTAGCCTTAACTATGGCTACACCTTC
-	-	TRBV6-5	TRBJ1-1	CASSRIRVNTEAFF	TGTGCCAGCAGCCGGATAAGGGTTAACACTGAAGCTTTCTTT
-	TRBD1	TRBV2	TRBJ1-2	CASSQNRDSWYTF	TGTGCCAGCAGTCAAAACCGGGACAGTTGGTACACCTTC
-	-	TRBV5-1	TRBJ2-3	CASSLGSRSTDTQYF	TGCGCCAGCAGCTTGGGTTCAAGGAGCACAGATACGCAGTATTTT
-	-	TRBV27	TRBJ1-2	CASRSYEGFNYGYTF	TGTGCCAGCAGATCTTACGAGGGATTTAACTATGGCTACACCTTC
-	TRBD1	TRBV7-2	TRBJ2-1	CASSLASRGRDEQFF	TGTGCCAGCAGCTTAGCTTCCAGGGGGCGGGATGAGCAGTTCTTC
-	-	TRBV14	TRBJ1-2	CASSQDRSRIGYTF	TGTGCCAGCAGCCAAGATAGAAGTAGGATTGGCTACACCTTC
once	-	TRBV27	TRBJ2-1	CASSFIGAGSNEQFF	TGTGCCAGCAGTTTTATAGGGGCCGGGAGCAATGAGCAGTTCTTC